The clone carrying this T cell receptor beta chain was observed once. Trimming took 0 bases from V and 0 from J, leaving 6 bases between them. The CDR3 is 14 amino acids. The germline CDR1 and CDR2 sequences are MNHEY and SMNVEV (reference sequence). Assay: immunoSEQ multiplex PCR; the TCRdb copy retains only in-frame clones and omits some. The sample has roughly 93,000 clones; over 80% are singletons. This record belongs to a study of T cell changes during pregnancy in multiple sclerosis. The sequences come from peripheral blood, collected after pregnancy. V is TRBV27 and J is TRBJ2-7; the D gene is possibly TRBD2 (5 bases). The source is a female donor with multiple sclerosis, enrolled in a pregnancy study. The CDR3 loop is CASSLSRGSYEQYF. In nucleotides, the CDR3 is TGTGCCAGCAGTTTATCCCGGGGCTCCTACGAGCAGTACTTC.